One sample yielded the 14 T cell receptor beta chains listed below, sequenced in a study of T cell responses to AZD1222 COVID-19 vaccine. Clones were read by immunoSEQ multiplex PCR, and TCRdb kept only the in-frame ones, dropping some. The sample includes 90,000 to 120,000 clones, about nine tenths of them seen just once. The material sequenced was peripheral blood, taken 28 days after the second AZD1222 dose. These receptors originate from an adult who received the AZD1222 COVID-19 vaccine.

This rearrangement joins TRBV7-9 to TRBJ2-7; D gene unclear. CDR1 is SEHNR, CDR2 FQNEAQ, per germline (reference sequence). V lost 2 bases, J lost 5 bases, and 10 bases lay in between. The CDR3 sequence is 13 residues long. The CDR3 DNA reads as TGTGCCAGCAGCTTAAACTCTGGAGACGAGCAGTACTTC. This encodes CASSLNSGDEQYF.

The chain employs TRBV3-1 (or the pseudogene TRBV3-2) and TRBJ1-1; 8 bases fit TRBD1. The germline CDR1 and CDR2 sequences are LGHDT and YNNKEL (reference sequence). This CDR3 is built from 15 residues. The junction had 3 bases not matched to a gene; V was cut back by 3 bases and J by 0 bases. In nucleotides, the CDR3 is TGTGCCAGCAGCCACCGGACAGGGTTGAACACTGAAGCTTTCTTT. Translated: CASSHRTGLNTEAFF.

The chain recombines TRBV6-5 with TRBJ1-2; D ambiguous. Trimming took 0 bases from V and 8 from J, leaving 16 bases between them. From germline, CDR1 is MNHEY and CDR2 SVGAGI. This CDR3 spans 15 amino acids. CDR3 residues: CASSYSPRSGAGYTF. The CDR3, as DNA: TGTGCCAGCAGTTACTCGCCACGGAGCGGTGCAGGCTACACCTTC.

A single count supports this clone. The V gene is TRBV6-5, the J gene TRBJ1-2; D is possibly TRBD1 (5 bases). V was shortened by 6 bases and J by 3 bases, with 11 bases between the two germline ends. The CDR3 covers 13 residues. Germline lookup yields CDR1 MNHEY and CDR2 SVGAGI. CDR3 DNA sequence: TGTGCCAGCAGGTCCACAGGACACTATGGCTACACCTTC. It yields the protein CASRSTGHYGYTF.

This clone was counted between two and nine times. J is TRBJ1-2 and V is TRBV20-1, with D possibly matching TRBD1 (6 bases). Germline CDR1 reads DFQATT; CDR2 reads SNEGSKA (reference sequence). The CDR3 loop spans 13 amino acids. V gave up 5 bases and J gave up 7 bases, with 17 bases separating them. The CDR3 region has the DNA TGCAGTGCTGGTGATACAGGGATTGGTGGCTACACCTTC. Amino acids: CSAGDTGIGGYTF.

The table lists this clone with a few counts. The rearrangement uses TRBV5-4 and TRBJ1-1; 9 bases align to TRBD1. Germline CDR1 reads SGHNT; CDR2 reads YYREEE (reference sequence). V lost 4 bases and J lost 5; bases outside the gene matches: 6. The CDR3 sequence is 14 residues long. CDR3 DNA sequence: TGTGCCAGCAGCCCAGGGACAGGGCTAACTGAAGCTTTCTTT. It encodes CASSPGTGLTEAFF.

CDR3 coding DNA: TGCGCCAGCAGCTGGGGACAGGGTATGAACACTGAAGCTTTCTTT. Its protein product is CASSWGQGMNTEAFF. The V and J genes are TRBV5-1 and TRBJ1-1, with TRBD1 matching 9 bases. The CDR3 loop spans 15 amino acids. CDR1 and CDR2 from the germline V gene are SGHRS and YFSETQ. The J segment lost 0 bases and the V segment lost 3 bases, leaving 3 bases of the junction unmatched.

The CDR3 region is CATSDQDYGYTF. DNA for the CDR3: TGTGCCACCAGTGATCAGGACTATGGCTACACCTTC. The chain recombines TRBV24-1 with TRBJ1-2, with D uncertain. The CDR3 consists of 12 residues. Deletions cut 3 bases from V and 3 bases from J, with 4 bases between. The V gene's germline CDR1 is KGHDR and CDR2 SFDVKD.

The CDR3 DNA is TGTGCCAGTAGTTCCGCCACTAGCGGGAGGAGCTCCTACGAGCAGTACTTC. This sequence encodes CASSSATSGRSSYEQYF. The V call is TRBV19, the J call TRBJ2-7; 12 bases match TRBD2. This CDR3 has 17 residues. Germline lookup yields CDR1 LNHDA and CDR2 SQIVND (reference sequence). V shed 5 bases, J shed 0 bases, and the junction held 8 bases outside the gene matches.

V gene TRBV12-3 or TRBV12-4 combines with J gene TRBJ1-1, with D possibly being TRBD1 (6 bases). CDR3 length: 13 amino acids. The V end was cut by 5 bases, the J end by 4 bases, with 11 bases between. CDR3 sequence reads: CASSPQGRTEAFF. The CDR3 coding sequence is TGTGCCAGCAGTCCACAGGGACGCACTGAAGCTTTCTTT.

The chain couples TRBV6-4 to TRBJ1-1, with D uncertain. The germline V gene encodes CDR1 MRHNA and CDR2 SNTAGT. This CDR3 contains 15 residues. V was pared by 5 bases and J by 4 bases, with 17 bases between. The CDR3 DNA sequence: TGTGCCAGCAGTCCCAGCCCCCTGATGGGCACTGAAGCTTTCTTT. It translates to CASSPSPLMGTEAFF.

This chain links TRBV19 with TRBJ1-6; 8 bases line up with TRBD1. V shed 3 bases, J shed 7 bases, and the junction held 8 bases outside the gene matches. The CDR3 is 16 residues long. Looked up from germline, CDR1 is LNHDA and CDR2 is SQIVND (reference sequence). The CDR3 DNA is TGTGCCAGTAGTATCAAACTGGGACAGGAGAATTCACCCCTCCACTTT. As protein: CASSIKLGQENSPLHF.

The chain joins TRBV6-1 to TRBJ1-5, with a possible D match to TRBD1 (5 bases). The CDR3 runs 13 residues. In germline, CDR1 is MNHNS, CDR2 SASEGT. Between the trimmed V and J ends, which lost 2 bases and 6 bases, there was a span of 8 bases. Here the CDR3 reads CASSERRVQPQHF. The CDR3 region has the DNA TGTGCCAGCAGTGAACGCAGGGTTCAGCCCCAGCATTTT.

The V and J genes are TRBV4-1 and TRBJ1-5; 7 positions match TRBD1. The length of the CDR3 is 16 residues. The V segment lost 1 base and the J segment 1 base; nucleotides outside the gene matches: 4. Germline assignment: CDR1 MGHRA and CDR2 YSYEKL. CDR3 nucleotide sequence: TGCGCCAGCAGCCAAGTCAGCAGGGGGAGCAATCAGCCCCAGCATTTT. As protein: CASSQVSRGSNQPQHF.